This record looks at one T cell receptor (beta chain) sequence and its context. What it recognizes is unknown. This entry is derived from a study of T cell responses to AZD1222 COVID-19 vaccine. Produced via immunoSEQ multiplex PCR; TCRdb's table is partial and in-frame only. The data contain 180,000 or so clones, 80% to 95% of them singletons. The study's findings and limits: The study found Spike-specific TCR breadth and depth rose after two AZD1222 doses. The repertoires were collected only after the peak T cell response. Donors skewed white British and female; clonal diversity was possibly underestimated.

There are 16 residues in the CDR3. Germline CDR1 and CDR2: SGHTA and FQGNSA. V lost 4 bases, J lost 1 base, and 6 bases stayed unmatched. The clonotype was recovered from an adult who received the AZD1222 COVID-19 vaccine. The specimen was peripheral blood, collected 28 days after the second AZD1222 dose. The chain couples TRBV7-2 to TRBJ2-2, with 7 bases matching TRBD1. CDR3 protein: CASSSHRGWNTGELFF. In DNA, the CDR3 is TGTGCCAGCAGCTCCCACAGGGGATGGAACACCGGGGAGCTGTTTTTT.